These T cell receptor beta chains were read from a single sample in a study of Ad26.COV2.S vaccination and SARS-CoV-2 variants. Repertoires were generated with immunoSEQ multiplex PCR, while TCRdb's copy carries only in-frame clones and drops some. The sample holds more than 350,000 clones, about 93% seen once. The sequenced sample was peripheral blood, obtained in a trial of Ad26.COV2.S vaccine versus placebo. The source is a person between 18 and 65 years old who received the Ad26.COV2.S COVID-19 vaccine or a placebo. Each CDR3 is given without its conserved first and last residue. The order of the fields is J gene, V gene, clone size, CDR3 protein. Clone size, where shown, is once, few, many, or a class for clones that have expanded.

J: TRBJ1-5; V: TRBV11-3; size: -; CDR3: ASSPGQSNQPQH
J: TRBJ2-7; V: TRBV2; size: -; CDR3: ASSFIYEQY
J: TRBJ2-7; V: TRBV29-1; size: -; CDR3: SVEGLSYEQY
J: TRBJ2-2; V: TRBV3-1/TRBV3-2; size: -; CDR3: ASSQTGASNTGELF
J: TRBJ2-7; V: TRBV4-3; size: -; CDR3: ASSQAFEGFSYEQY
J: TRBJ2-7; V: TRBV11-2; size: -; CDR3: ASSQRAPVYEQY
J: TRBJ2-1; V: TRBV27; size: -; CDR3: ASSPSRDRGYNEQF
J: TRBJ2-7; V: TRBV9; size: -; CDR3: ASSPGGSGRYEQY
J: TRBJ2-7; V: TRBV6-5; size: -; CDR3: ASSYSSGLAYEQY
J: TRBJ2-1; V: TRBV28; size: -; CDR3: ASRPGTSGQTYNEQF
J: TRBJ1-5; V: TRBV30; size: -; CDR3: AWSRLAGNQPQH
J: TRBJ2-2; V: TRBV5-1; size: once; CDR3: ASSFAQGLAALAGELF
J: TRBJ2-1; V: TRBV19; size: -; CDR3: ASSIDQGSYNEQF
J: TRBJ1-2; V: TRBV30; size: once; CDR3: AWSKWEGNGYT
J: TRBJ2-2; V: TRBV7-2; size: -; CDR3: ASSTPTGRAGELF
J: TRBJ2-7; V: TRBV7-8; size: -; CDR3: ASSSPYYEQY
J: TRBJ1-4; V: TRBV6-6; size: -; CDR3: ASRRRLSERGDGEKLF
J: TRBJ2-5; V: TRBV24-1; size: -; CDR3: ATSVSQGALETQY
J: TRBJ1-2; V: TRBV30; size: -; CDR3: AWSPSSYGYT
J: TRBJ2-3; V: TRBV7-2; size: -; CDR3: ASSLELARSTDTQY
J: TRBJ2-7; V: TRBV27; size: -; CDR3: ASRSRTGIEQY
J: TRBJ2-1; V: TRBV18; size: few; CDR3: ASSLPGVNEQF
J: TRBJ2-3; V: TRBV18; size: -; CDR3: ASSRGSTDTQY
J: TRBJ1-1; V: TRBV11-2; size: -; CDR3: ASSPANTEAF
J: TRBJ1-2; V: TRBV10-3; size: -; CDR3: ATGQGIGYT
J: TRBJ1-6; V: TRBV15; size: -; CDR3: ATSRDRTGGNSPLH
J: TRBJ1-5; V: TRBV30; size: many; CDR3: AWSVAPGSSNQPQH
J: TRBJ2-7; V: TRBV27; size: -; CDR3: ASSVKPGQGFGQY
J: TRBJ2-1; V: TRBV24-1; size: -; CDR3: ATSESGTGWGEQF
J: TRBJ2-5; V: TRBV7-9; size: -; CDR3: ASSHRGGKWRERPETQY
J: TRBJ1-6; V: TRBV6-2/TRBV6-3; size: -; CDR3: ASSYQLGSGGDSPLH
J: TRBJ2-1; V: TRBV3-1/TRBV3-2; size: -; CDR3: ASREDPSGLLGEQF
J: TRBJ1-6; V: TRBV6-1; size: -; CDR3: ASSEDSSSYNSPLH
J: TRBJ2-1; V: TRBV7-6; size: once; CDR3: ASSLRTSGSVYEQF
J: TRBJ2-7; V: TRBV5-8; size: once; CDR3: ASSLEGISSYEQY
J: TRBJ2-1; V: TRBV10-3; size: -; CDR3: AIRMGRGYNEQF
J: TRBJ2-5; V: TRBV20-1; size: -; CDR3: SSGGRQTQY
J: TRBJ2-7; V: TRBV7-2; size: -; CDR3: ASSRDSGRTEQY
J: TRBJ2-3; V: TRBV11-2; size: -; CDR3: ASSFWTDSTDTQY
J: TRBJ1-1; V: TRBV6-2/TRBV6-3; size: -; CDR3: ASSYRTEAF
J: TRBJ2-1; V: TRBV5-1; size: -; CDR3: ASSYRPDNEQF
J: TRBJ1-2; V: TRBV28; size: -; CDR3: ASSPIGGLTVSTVGYT
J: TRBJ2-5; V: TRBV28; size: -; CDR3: ASSSGLAGELWETQY
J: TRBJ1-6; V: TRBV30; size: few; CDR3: AWSWAGDNSPLH
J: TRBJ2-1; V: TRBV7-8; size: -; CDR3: ASSLATLGNEQF
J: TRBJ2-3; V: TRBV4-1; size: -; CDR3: ASSQPNTDTQY
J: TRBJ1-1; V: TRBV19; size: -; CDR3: ASKARTITEAF
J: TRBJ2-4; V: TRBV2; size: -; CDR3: ASPSREQGAKNIQY
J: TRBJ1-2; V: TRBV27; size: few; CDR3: ASSPGGAGYGYT
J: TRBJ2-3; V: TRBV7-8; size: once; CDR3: ASSLAGPSTDTQY
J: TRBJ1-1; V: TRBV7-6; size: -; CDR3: ASSLEVGGWTEAF
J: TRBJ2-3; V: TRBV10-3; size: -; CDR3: AITRESEGADTQY
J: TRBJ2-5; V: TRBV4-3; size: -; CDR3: ASSRLAGDQETQY
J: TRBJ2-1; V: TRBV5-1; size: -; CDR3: ASSLVSGVGDNEQF
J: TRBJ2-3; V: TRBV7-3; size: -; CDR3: ASSSLAGSNPDTQY
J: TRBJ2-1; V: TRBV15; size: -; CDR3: ATSRGRGTSGSNEQF
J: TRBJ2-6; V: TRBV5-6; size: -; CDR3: ASSSIDYPFHSGANVLT
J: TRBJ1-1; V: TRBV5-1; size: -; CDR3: ASSLDVGEAF
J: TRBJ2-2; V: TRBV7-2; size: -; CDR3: ASSFRDSPPGELF